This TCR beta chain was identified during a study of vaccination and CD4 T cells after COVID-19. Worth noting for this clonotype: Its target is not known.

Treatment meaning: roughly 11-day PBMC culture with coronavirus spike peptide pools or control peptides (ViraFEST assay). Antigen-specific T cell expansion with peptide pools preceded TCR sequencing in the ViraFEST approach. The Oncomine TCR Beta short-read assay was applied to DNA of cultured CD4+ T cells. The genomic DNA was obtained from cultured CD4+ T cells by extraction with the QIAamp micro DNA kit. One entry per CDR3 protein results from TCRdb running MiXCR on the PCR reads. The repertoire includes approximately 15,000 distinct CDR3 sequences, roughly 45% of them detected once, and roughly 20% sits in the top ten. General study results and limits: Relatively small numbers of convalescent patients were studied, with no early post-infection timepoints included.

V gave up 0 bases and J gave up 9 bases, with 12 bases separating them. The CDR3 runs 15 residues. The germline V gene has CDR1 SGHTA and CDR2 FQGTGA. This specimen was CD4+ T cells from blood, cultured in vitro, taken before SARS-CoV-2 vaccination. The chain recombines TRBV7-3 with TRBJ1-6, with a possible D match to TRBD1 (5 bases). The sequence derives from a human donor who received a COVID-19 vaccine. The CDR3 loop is CASSLTPGLSSPLHF. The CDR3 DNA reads TGTGCCAGCAGCTTAACGCCAGGGTTAAGTTCACCCCTCCACTTT.